Following are 32 T cell receptor beta chains from one sample sequenced in a study of cytomegalovirus exposure and HLA in healthy donors. A multiplex PCR was run with 60 Vbeta primers and 13 Jbeta primers. The table came from immunoSEQ multiplex PCR; TCRdb's copy has only in-frame clones and leaves some out. The sample includes approximately 150,000 clones, 60% to 80% of them seen just once. The sequenced sample consisted of PBMCs. These receptors came from a man in his forties in good health and CMV-seropositive.

V gene TRBV7-9 combines with J gene TRBJ2-2, with 8 nucleotides matching TRBD2. CDR3 size: 18 residues. Unmatched junction bases numbered 14, after V lost 3 bases and J lost 5 bases. Germline CDR1 reads SEHNR; CDR2 reads FQNEAQ (reference sequence). In nucleotides, the CDR3 is TGTGCCAGCAGCTTTTCAGAGCGGGAGATGGTTAGGACCGGGGAGCTGTTTTTT. Its translation is CASSFSEREMVRTGELFF.

This clone was counted a single time. The V gene is TRBV6-5, the J gene TRBJ1-2, with unresolved D. The germline V gene has CDR1 MNHEY and CDR2 SVGAGI. The CDR3 is made up of 16 amino acids. V was clipped by 0 bases and J by 3 bases, with 14 bases between them. The CDR3 DNA sequence: TGTGCCAGCAGTTACTCGCCGACACAGACCCACTATGGCTACACCTTC. Translation: CASSYSPTQTHYGYTF.

This clone has only a few counts. The gene calls are TRBV19 and TRBJ1-1; 7 bases are shared with TRBD1. CDR1 LNHDA and CDR2 SQIVND come from the germline V gene (reference sequence). The CDR3 loop spans 14 amino acids. The junction had 7 bases not matched to a gene; V was cut back by 6 bases and J by 3 bases. CDR3 in DNA: TGTGCCAGTAGATCGGACAGGCGGTACACTGAAGCTTTCTTT. Amino acids: CASRSDRRYTEAFF.

The chain recombines TRBV15 with TRBJ2-7; 12 bases match TRBD1. After removal of 1 base from V and 5 bases from J, the junction contained 3 bases not matched to a gene. This CDR3 contains 15 residues. From germline, CDR1 is LNHNV and CDR2 YYDKDF (reference sequence). CDR3 DNA sequence: TGTGCCACCAGCAGAGCCGGGACAGGGGGCCACGAGCAGTACTTC. Amino acids: CATSRAGTGGHEQYF.

V is TRBV2 and J is TRBJ2-1; perhaps TRBD2 as D (6 bases). Germline lookup yields CDR1 SNHLY and CDR2 FYNNEI. This CDR3 comprises 15 residues. Trimming cost V 2 bases and J 6 bases, with 14 bases left between them. In nucleotides, the CDR3 is TGTGCCAGCAGTGAACGTGGGGGGACTCGCAATGAGCAGTTCTTC. Translated, it gives CASSERGGTRNEQFF.

The chain recombines TRBV5-1 with TRBJ2-7, with 7 bases that match TRBD1. The V segment lost 8 bases and the J segment 0 bases; nucleotides outside the gene matches: 5. In germline, CDR1 is SGHRS, CDR2 YFSETQ. CDR3 length: 13 amino acids. The CDR3 nucleotides are TGCGCCAGTCAGACAGGGAGCTCCTACGAGCAGTACTTC. The encoded protein is CASQTGSSYEQYF.

The J gene is TRBJ2-7, the V gene TRBV7-2, with TRBD2 matching over 14 bases. CDR1 is SGHTA, CDR2 FQGNSA, per germline. The length of the CDR3 is 15 residues. The V and J ends lost 3 bases and 5 bases, in that order; junction bases with no gene match: 3. The CDR3 spells CASSFGTSGSNEQYF. The CDR3 bases are TGTGCCAGCAGCTTCGGGACTAGCGGGAGTAACGAGCAGTACTTC.

The CDR3 reads CATSRVAGYNEQFF. The CDR3 DNA is TGTGCCACCAGCAGAGTGGCGGGCTACAATGAGCAGTTCTTC. The chain is built from TRBV15 and TRBJ2-1, with D possibly being TRBD2 (5 bases). Trimming stripped 1 base from V and 3 bases from J, with 7 bases between. The germline V gene has CDR1 LNHNV and CDR2 YYDKDF (reference sequence). The CDR3 sequence is 14 residues long.

The chain recombines TRBV13 with TRBJ1-1; 7 bases map to TRBD1. J was trimmed by 6 bases and V by 6 bases; bases with no gene match: 16. This CDR3 comprises 16 residues. From germline, CDR1 is PRHDT and CDR2 FYEKMQ (reference sequence). The CDR3 DNA is TGTGCCAGCAGACGAGCCAGGGACAGCCTGGGGGCTGAAGCTTTCTTT. It specifies CASRRARDSLGAEAFF.

The V gene is TRBV19, the J gene TRBJ2-5; TRBD2 might be the D (5 bases). This CDR3 comprises 13 residues. V dropped 2 bases and J dropped 5 bases, with 9 bases sitting between them. Germline-derived CDR1 and CDR2 are LNHDA and SQIVND (reference sequence). CDR3 sequence: CASSIRGVETQYF. The CDR3 bases are TGTGCCAGTAGTATACGGGGTGTTGAGACCCAGTACTTC. The full variable domain, in which reference TRBV19 and TRBJ2-5 provide the parts outside the CDR3, is DGGITQSPKYLFRKEGQNVTLSCEQNLNHDAMYWYRQDPGQGLRLIYYSQIVNDFQKGDIAEGYSVSREKKESFPLTVTSAQKNPTAFYLCASSIRGVETQYFGPGTRLLVL.

V is TRBV15 and J is TRBJ1-4; D gene ambiguous. Trimming took 2 bases from V and 0 from J, leaving 7 bases between them. CDR3 length: 15 amino acids. Looked up from germline, CDR1 is LNHNV and CDR2 is YYDKDF (reference sequence). The CDR3 DNA is TGTGCCACCAGCAGACAGGCTGCAACTAATGAAAAACTGTTTTTT. This sequence encodes CATSRQAATNEKLFF.

The chain has TRBV19 and TRBJ2-7; D perhaps matches TRBD2 (5 bases). Trimming removed 3 bases from V and 7 bases from J, with 16 bases in between. In germline, CDR1 is LNHDA, CDR2 SQIVND (reference sequence). The CDR3 totals 14 residues. For the CDR3, the DNA is TGTGCCAGTAGTATCGGAGACACCTCGGGGGAGCAGTACTTC. As protein: CASSIGDTSGEQYF. Together with reference TRBV19 and TRBJ2-7, the CDR3 gives the full variable domain: DGGITQSPKYLFRKEGQNVTLSCEQNLNHDAMYWYRQDPGQGLRLIYYSQIVNDFQKGDIAEGYSVSREKKESFPLTVTSAQKNPTAFYLCASSIGDTSGEQYFGPGTRLTVT.

Regarding this clone: Germline and junction disagree at one end, which may indicate a read error. V usage is TRBV7-3 and J usage is TRBJ2-5; 7 bases fit TRBD1. The CDR3 consists of 14 residues. Germline V CDR1 and CDR2: SGHTA, FQGTGA. This CDR3 reads CAGSPNRGQETQYF. The CDR3 coding sequence is TGTGCCGGCAGCCCCAACAGGGGACAAGAGACCCAGTACTTC.

The chain recombines TRBV5-1 with TRBJ2-6, with D perhaps matching TRBD2 (5 bases). The length of the CDR3 is 15 residues. The V end was cut by 4 bases, the J end by 0 bases, with 8 bases between. The V gene's germline CDR1 is SGHRS and CDR2 YFSETQ. The CDR3 DNA reads as TGCGCCAGCAGCCTAGGGAGCTCTGGGGCCAACGTCCTGACTTTC. This codes for CASSLGSSGANVLTF.

Written as DNA, the CDR3 is TGTGCCAGCAGCCCCCGGGGGGGTGTATCGGGAAACACCATATATTTT. Protein sequence: CASSPRGGVSGNTIYF. The V gene is TRBV9, the J gene TRBJ1-3, with D maybe TRBD1 (5 bases). The ends were cut back, 4 bases at V and 4 bases at J, with 18 bases in the middle. Germline CDR1 and CDR2: SGDLS and YYNGEE. The CDR3 runs 16 residues. Drawing the rest from reference TRBV9 and TRBJ1-3, the complete variable domain is DSGVTQTPKHLITATGQRVTLRCSPRSGDLSVYWYQQSLDQGLQFLIQYYNGEERAKGNILERFSAQQFPDLHSELNLSSLELGDSALYFCASSPRGGVSGNTIYFGEGSWLTVV.

As regards this clone: The junction and the germline gene differ at one end; a read error may be behind it. V usage is TRBV7-7 and J usage is TRBJ1-5; D is undetermined. The CDR3 is made up of 13 amino acids. Germline values: CDR1 SSHAT, CDR2 FNYEAQ (reference sequence). The CDR3 region is CASSVDRGQPQHF. The DNA for the CDR3 is TGTGCTAGCAGTGTGGATCGGGGTCAGCCCCAGCATTTT.

J is TRBJ2-2 and V is TRBV7-9; no clear D. The germline CDR1 and CDR2 sequences are SEHNR and FQNEAQ (reference sequence). Trimming pared 3 bases from V and 1 base from J, leaving 6 bases between. This CDR3 has 14 amino acids. The DNA of the CDR3 is TGTGCCAGCAGCTTTACAGAGAACACCGGGGAGCTGTTTTTT. Protein: CASSFTENTGELFF.

Of note for this clone: This sample includes further DNA sequences coding for the same CDR3. This chain uses TRBV6-6 with TRBJ2-1; D unresolved. The CDR3 runs to 13 residues. V lost 3 bases and J 2 bases, leaving 5 bases between the germline ends. Germline V lookup: CDR1 MNHNY, CDR2 SVGAGI (reference sequence). CDR3 nucleotides: TGTGCCAGCAGTTATAGCACCTACAATGAGCAGTTCTTC. It encodes CASSYSTYNEQFF.

CDR3 amino acids: CASSELSAGELFF. CDR3 nucleotides: TGTGCCAGCAGTGAATTAAGCGCGGGGGAGCTGTTTTTT. This chain uses TRBV2 with TRBJ2-2; D remains ambiguous. V lost 2 bases to trimming and J lost 8 bases, with 9 bases between them. The CDR3 runs 13 residues. Germline values: CDR1 SNHLY, CDR2 FYNNEI. The full variable domain, rest sourced from reference TRBV2 and TRBJ2-2, is EPEVTQTPSHQVTQMGQEVILRCVPISNHLYFYWYRQILGQKVEFLVSFYNNEISEKSEIFDDQFSVERPDGSNFTLKIRSTKLEDSAMYFCASSELSAGELFFGEGSRLTVL.

The rearrangement uses TRBV5-1 and TRBJ2-3; 12 bases match TRBD2. The CDR3 runs 17 residues. Germline trimming cut 0 bases from V and 4 bases from J; bases unmatched to any gene: 6. From germline, CDR1 is SGHRS and CDR2 YFSETQ. The CDR3, as DNA: TGCGCCAGCAGCTTGGATCAGACTAGCGGGAGACCAGATACGCAGTATTTT. The encoded protein is CASSLDQTSGRPDTQYF.

This rearrangement joins TRBV2 to TRBJ1-1; D call uncertain. Germline loops: CDR1 SNHLY, CDR2 FYNNEI. The CDR3 is 13 amino acids. V was shortened by 1 base and J by 1 base, with 4 bases between the two germline ends. CDR3 nucleotide sequence: TGTGCCAGCAGTGAAGAGAGGAACACTGAAGCTTTCTTT. Translated, it gives CASSEERNTEAFF.

This clone has just one count. Other nucleotide sequences from this sample produce the same CDR3. The chain employs TRBV5-1 and TRBJ2-7; 9 bases align to TRBD2. The V segment lost 0 bases and the J segment 2 bases; nucleotides outside the gene matches: 0. This CDR3 comprises 14 residues. Germline-derived CDR1 and CDR2 are SGHRS and YFSETQ. The CDR3 bases are TGCGCCAGCAGCTTGGCTAGCGGGACCTACGAGCAGTACTTC. Translating it yields CASSLASGTYEQYF.

The chain is built from TRBV6-5 and TRBJ1-3; D is perhaps TRBD1 (5 bases). V was trimmed by 2 bases and J by 0 bases, leaving 8 bases between them. The CDR3 is 15 residues long. Germline CDR1 MNHEY, CDR2 SVGAGI. CDR3: CASSYGGASGNTIYF. CDR3 in DNA: TGTGCCAGCAGTTACGGAGGGGCCTCTGGAAACACCATATATTTT.

In its sample, this clone was seen once. V gene TRBV14 combines with J gene TRBJ2-2; TRBD2 might be the D (6 bases). The germline gives CDR1 SGHDN, CDR2 FVKESK. V was clipped by 4 bases and J by 4 bases, with 13 bases between them. This CDR3 has 15 amino acids. The CDR3 region is CASSLSGAGTGELFF. The DNA of the CDR3 is TGTGCCAGCAGCCTGTCGGGAGCCGGCACCGGGGAGCTGTTTTTT.

The V call is TRBV10-3, the J call TRBJ2-1; 11 positions agree with TRBD2. Germline CDR1 is ENHRY and CDR2 is SYGVKD. J was trimmed by 5 bases and V by 4 bases; bases with no gene match: 7. The CDR3 length is 16 residues. CDR3 DNA: TGTGCCATCAGTGCTCCTAGCGGGGGGTCAAACAATGAGCAGTTCTTC. Translating it yields CAISAPSGGSNNEQFF.

The CDR3, as DNA: TGTGCCAGCAGCCCCGGGACTAGCGGGAGTTCCTACAATGAGCAGTTCTTC. This codes for CASSPGTSGSSYNEQFF. The chain couples TRBV9 to TRBJ2-1; 14 bases are a match to TRBD2. V shed 4 bases and J 1 base; nucleotides not matched to a gene: 4. CDR1 SGDLS and CDR2 YYNGEE come from the germline V gene. This CDR3 spans 17 amino acids.

The rearrangement links TRBV6-1 to TRBJ2-2; TRBD2 agrees at 12 bases. The ends lost 4 bases at V and 3 bases at J; junction bases unmatched: 6. The germline gives CDR1 MNHNS, CDR2 SASEGT. The CDR3 contains 17 residues. The CDR3 loop reads CASSGALAGGHTGELFF. In nucleotides, the CDR3 is TGTGCCAGCAGTGGGGCACTAGCGGGAGGCCACACCGGGGAGCTGTTTTTT.

The chain links TRBV27 to TRBJ2-3, with D maybe TRBD1 (6 bases). Germline loops: CDR1 MNHEY, CDR2 SMNVEV (reference sequence). The ends were cut back, 3 bases at V and 2 bases at J, with 12 bases in the middle. The CDR3 has 15 amino acids. The CDR3 DNA sequence: TGTGCCAGCAGTTTGGGGACACACCACACAGATACGCAGTATTTT. It specifies CASSLGTHHTDTQYF.

In this sample, this clone turned up a few times. The chain has TRBV11-2 and TRBJ1-1; TRBD1 matches at 7 bases. V shed 4 bases and J 5 bases; nucleotides not matched to a gene: 10. The germline V gene has CDR1 SGHAT and CDR2 FQNNGV. The CDR3 covers 15 residues. CDR3 loop: CASSSGRDRDTEAFF. CDR3 in DNA: TGTGCCAGCAGCTCGGGCAGAGACAGGGATACTGAAGCTTTCTTT.

The chain carries TRBV6-1 and TRBJ2-5; 9 bases match TRBD2. CDR1 is MNHNS, CDR2 SASEGT, per germline. CDR3 size: 16 residues. Unmatched junction bases numbered 8, after V lost 2 bases and J lost 4 bases. The chain's CDR3 is CASSETGSGSRETQYF. CDR3 in DNA: TGTGCCAGCAGTGAAACGGGTAGCGGGAGTCGAGAGACCCAGTACTTC.

The CDR3 DNA follows: TGTGCCAGCAGCTGGGGGGGGGCGGGATACACAGATACGCAGTATTTT. Translation: CASSWGGAGYTDTQYF. This chain connects TRBV7-2 to TRBJ2-3; tentatively, D is TRBD2 (7 bases). Germline V lookup: CDR1 SGHTA, CDR2 FQGNSA. The CDR3 is 16 residues long. Trimming shortened V by 4 bases and J by 2 bases, and 16 bases separated the two germline ends.

The chain recombines TRBV27 with TRBJ2-1; 8 bases align to TRBD2. Germline V gene data show CDR1 as MNHEY and CDR2 as SMNVEV (reference sequence). This CDR3 region has 13 residues. The J segment lost 5 bases and the V segment lost 6 bases, leaving 3 bases of the junction unmatched. As DNA, the CDR3 is TGTGCCAGCAGGGGACTAGAAAACAATGAGCAGTTCTTC. Translating it yields CASRGLENNEQFF.